These 2 T cell receptor beta chains originate from one sample sequenced in a study of tumor-infiltrating lymphocytes in primary liver carcinoma. It was from roughly 20-30 mg of unsorted bulk tissue that RNA and DNA were co-extracted. Reverse transcription of roughly 0.45 ug total RNA with a constant-region primer produced TCR beta cDNA. Libraries for TCR beta were built through three nested multiplex PCR rounds, which together made up a slightly modified ARM-PCR procedure. The two initial PCR rounds, roughly 9 cycles each, used TRBV1-TRBV30 forward and C-beta reverse primers. TCRdb re-called the multiplex PCR reads with MiXCR, one entry per CDR3 protein. This table holds approximately 60,000 distinct CDR3 sequences, approximately 70% found once. The sample was liver tumor tissue from sampling region 2. Subset denoted: tumor region T2, inferior pole. The receptor source for this set is a man aged 40-49 years with primary liver carcinoma and hepatitis B virus infection.

A note on this clonotype: The CDR3 ends on some other residue instead of the conserved phenylalanine or tryptophan, so this is likely a read error. It is unclear where the CDR3 begins or ends on the DNA, so no DNA is shown, and the CDR3 is as TCRdb lists it. CDR3 region: CARSMLQGRPDTLYL. This chain links TRBV11-2 with TRBJ2-3; the table's TRBD1 call for D was not verified on the DNA. Inclusive of both ends, the CDR3 amounts to 15 amino acids. CDR1 is SGHAT and CDR2 is FQNNGV in the germline V gene.

For this clonotype: The germline gene is not matched at one end of the junction; a read error may be the cause. This chain connects TRBV6-5 to TRBJ1-5; weak D call: TRBD1 (5 bases). The CDR3 has 14 residues. Germline V gene sequence: CDR1 MNHEY, CDR2 SVGAGI. CDR3 coding DNA: TGTGCCAGCAGTTACACCAGGGATGATCAGCCCCATCATTTT. Translating it yields CASSYTRDDQPHHF.